Following are 22 T cell receptor beta chains from one sample sequenced in a study of beta chain features in type 1 diabetes. Study outcomes and limitations: In all four CD4+ subsets, TCRB CDR3 length was significantly, moderately reduced in type 1 diabetes.

The antigens for these receptors are not known. All of the isolated RNA was reverse transcribed, so expressed TCRB transcripts were sequenced. The data were produced by immunoSEQ multiplex PCR, yet TCRdb's version contains in-frame clones alone and is incomplete. The repertoire holds approximately 43,000 clones, with around 63% as singletons. Sequencing input: Tregs from blood. The receptors here all came from a man aged 30 to 45 with type 1 diabetes. Some clones in this sample may be carry-over from other donors' samples.

The chain recombines TRBV18 with TRBJ2-3, with unresolved D. Trimming cost V 4 bases and J 2 bases, with 7 bases left between them. This CDR3 contains 13 residues. Germline values: CDR1 KGHSH, CDR2 LQKENI. The CDR3 loop reads CASSQTVTDTQYF. As DNA, the CDR3 is TGTGCCAGCTCACAGACTGTCACAGATACGCAGTATTTT.

The chain combines TRBV6-5 with TRBJ2-3; 7 nucleotides align to TRBD1. Looked up from germline, CDR1 is MNHEY and CDR2 is SVGAGI. Losses at the gene ends were 5 bases for V and 5 bases for J; bases not matched to a gene: 4. The CDR3 consists of 13 residues. The CDR3 here is CASSTSGGDTQYF. The CDR3 DNA is TGTGCCAGCAGTACCTCAGGGGGAGATACGCAGTATTTT.

This clone was recorded a few times. Without the conserved terminal phenylalanine or tryptophan, this CDR3 likely stems from a read error. The limits of the CDR3 on the DNA are not certain, so only TCRdb's listed CDR3 is given. Here the CDR3 reads CASSPGTGGSQL. The chain uses TRBV18 and TRBJ2-7; TRBD1 is taken as the D call from the table, unchecked against the DNA. Germline V gives CDR1 KGHSH, CDR2 LQKENI. The CDR3 contains 12 residues when both ends are counted.

The CDR3 DNA reads as TGTGCCAGCAGTCCCCGAGCGGGGAGCTCCTACAATGAGCAGTTCTTC. It encodes CASSPRAGSSYNEQFF. This chain links TRBV7-3 with TRBJ2-1; 7 bases align to TRBD2. Germline V lookup: CDR1 SGHTA, CDR2 FQGTGA. This CDR3 region has 16 residues. V lost 6 bases to trimming and J lost 0 bases; unmatched junction nucleotides: 8.

DNA for the CDR3: TGTGCCAGCAGCTCGGGACAGGGGGCGGGTCGGAAAGAGACCCAGTACTTC. Translated, it gives CASSSGQGAGRKETQYF. This chain connects TRBV7-3 to TRBJ2-5, with 12 bases identical to TRBD1. The CDR3 contains 17 residues. From germline, CDR1 is SGHTA and CDR2 FQGTGA. The junction had 9 bases not matched to a gene; V was cut back by 4 bases and J by 3 bases.

Regarding this clone: One junction end disagrees with the germline gene, perhaps due to a read error. The V gene is TRBV29-1, the J gene TRBJ1-1, with D unclear. Per germline, CDR1 SQVTM and CDR2 ANQGSEA. This CDR3 is 12 amino acids long. In nucleotides, the CDR3 is TGCAGTGTTGAGGCCACGAACACTGAAGCTTTCTTT. It codes for CSVEATNTEAFF.

The J gene is TRBJ2-2, the V gene TRBV4-3, with a tentative D call TRBD2 (7 bases). This CDR3 has 18 amino acids. The germline V gene has CDR1 LGHNA and CDR2 YSLEER. V was pared by 0 bases and J by 3 bases, with 17 bases between. In DNA, the CDR3 is TGCGCCAGCAGCCAAGATCTGGGTCGGGGGGCCTACACCGGGGAGCTGTTTTTT. It codes for CASSQDLGRGAYTGELFF.

The CDR3 loop is CASSYRGISSYEQYF. The DNA for the CDR3 is TGTGCCAGCAGTTATCGAGGCATCAGCTCCTACGAGCAGTACTTC. The chain joins TRBV6-5 to TRBJ2-7; D is unclear. Germline CDR1 MNHEY, CDR2 SVGAGI. The CDR3 extends over 15 amino acids. V gave up 3 bases and J gave up 0 bases, with 12 bases separating them.

This chain links TRBV20-1 with TRBJ2-3; TRBD2 is a possible D gene (6 bases). Between the trimmed V and J ends, which lost 5 bases and 6 bases, there was a span of 9 bases. The CDR3 is 11 residues long. Germline assignment: CDR1 DFQATT and CDR2 SNEGSKA (reference sequence). The CDR3 sequence: CSAPLADTQYF. For the CDR3, the DNA is TGCAGTGCTCCCCTAGCGGATACGCAGTATTTT.

V usage is TRBV28 and J usage is TRBJ1-5; D ambiguous. The CDR3 totals 12 residues. Germline values: CDR1 MDHEN, CDR2 SYDVKM. The germline V and J ends were trimmed by 6 bases and 5 bases, with 8 bases remaining between them. CDR3 DNA: TGTGCCAGCAGCTCGGGGTATCAGCCCCAGCATTTT. Protein: CASSSGYQPQHF.

The chain employs TRBV11-1 and TRBJ2-3; D remains unclear. CDR1 SGHAT and CDR2 FQDESV come from the germline V gene (reference sequence). V lost 1 base, J lost 1 base, and 9 bases lay in between. This CDR3 comprises 15 residues. The CDR3 DNA reads as TGTGCCAGCAGCTTAGGAAGCCCACGCACAGATACGCAGTATTTT. Translated: CASSLGSPRTDTQYF. Full variable domain (outside the CDR3, taken from reference TRBV11-1 and TRBJ2-3): EAEVAQSPRYKITEKSQAVAFWCDPISGHATLYWYRQILGQGPELLVQFQDESVVDDSQLPKDRFSAERLKGVDSTLKIQPAELGDSAMYLCASSLGSPRTDTQYFGPGTRLTVL.

This clone was picked up a small number of times. V usage is TRBV6-5 and J usage is TRBJ2-5; the match to TRBD1 covers 10 bases. The J call is doubtful: the DNA matches TRBJ2-7 better. The CDR3 is made up of 13 amino acids. Germline lookup yields CDR1 MNHEY and CDR2 SVGAGI. CDR3 in amino acids: CASRPGQGYEQYF. The CDR3 coding sequence is TGTGCCAGCAGACCGGGACAGGGGTACGAGCAGTACTTC.

This clone was counted between two and nine times. The J gene is TRBJ1-2, the V gene TRBV4-3, with TRBD1 matching 9 bases. From germline, CDR1 is LGHNA and CDR2 YSLEER. V shed 3 bases and J 7 bases; nucleotides not matched to a gene: 6. The CDR3 extends over 14 amino acids. As DNA, the CDR3 is TGCGCCAGCAGCCATACACAGGGGGCGGGTGGCTACACCTTC. This sequence encodes CASSHTQGAGGYTF.

This chain connects TRBV7-3 to TRBJ2-2; D gene uncertain. Germline lookup yields CDR1 SGHTA and CDR2 FQGTGA. Between the trimmed V and J ends, which lost 3 bases and 6 bases, there was a span of 14 bases. The CDR3 sequence is 15 residues long. CDR3 amino acids: CASSFGPPRAGELFF. In DNA form, the CDR3 reads TGTGCCAGCAGCTTTGGGCCACCCCGAGCCGGGGAGCTGTTTTTT.

The chain recombines TRBV9 with TRBJ2-2, with 7 nucleotides matching TRBD2. The CDR3 totals 14 residues. The V gene end was trimmed by 2 bases and the J gene end by 4 bases; junction bases not matched to a gene: 2. CDR1 is SGDLS and CDR2 is YYNGEE in the germline V gene. CDR3 coding DNA: TGTGCCAGCAGCGTGGGAGGGACCACCGGGGAGCTGTTTTTT. As protein: CASSVGGTTGELFF.

The chain couples TRBV29-1 to TRBJ1-2; 7 bases agree with TRBD1. This CDR3 has 12 amino acids. In germline, CDR1 is SQVTM, CDR2 ANQGSEA. V lost 5 bases and J lost 8; bases outside the gene matches: 8. The CDR3 DNA follows: TGCAGCGTTAGGGGGCGCCTGGGGGGCTACACCTTC. Protein: CSVRGRLGGYTF.

The table lists this clone with a few counts. The rearrangement joins TRBV5-4 to TRBJ2-1; 7 nucleotides agree with TRBD2. Germline-derived CDR1 and CDR2 are SGHNT and YYREEE (reference sequence). V shed 4 bases and J 0 bases; nucleotides not matched to a gene: 4. The CDR3 is 15 amino acids. The chain's CDR3 is CASSRGESSYNEQFF. The CDR3 DNA reads TGTGCCAGCAGCCGGGGGGAGAGCTCCTACAATGAGCAGTTCTTC.

The chain combines TRBV6-5 with TRBJ2-7; TRBD2 matches 9 bases. V was pared by 5 bases and J by 3 bases, with 2 bases of the junction left unmatched. The CDR3 totals 13 residues. Germline CDR1 and CDR2: MNHEY and SVGAGI. In DNA, the CDR3 is TGTGCCAGCAGTAAAGCGGGGGGCTACGAGCAGTACTTC. This sequence encodes CASSKAGGYEQYF.

The genes are TRBV5-1 and TRBJ2-7, with 7 nucleotides matching TRBD2. From germline, CDR1 is SGHRS and CDR2 YFSETQ. V gave up 4 bases and J gave up 3 bases; unmatched junction bases: 4. The CDR3 loop spans 13 amino acids. CDR3 in DNA: TGCGCCAGCAGCCGGAGGGAGGGCTACGAGCAGTACTTC. The encoded protein is CASSRREGYEQYF.

V and J are TRBV6-5 and TRBJ1-5, with D perhaps matching TRBD1 (5 bases). The CDR3 has 15 amino acids. V gave up 6 bases and J gave up 0 bases, with 12 bases separating them. Germline CDR1 and CDR2: MNHEY and SVGAGI. The CDR3 DNA is TGTGCCAGCAGCTCGGGACTCACTAGCAATCAGCCCCAGCATTTT. This gives the protein CASSSGLTSNQPQHF.

The chain couples TRBV10-1 to TRBJ1-1; D call uncertain. The CDR3 has 13 amino acids. Trimming stripped 4 bases from V and 1 base from J, with 7 bases between. Germline CDR1 is WNHNN and CDR2 is SYGVQD (reference sequence). CDR3 residues: CASSVRRNTEAFF. The DNA for the CDR3 is TGCGCCAGCAGTGTTAGGAGGAACACTGAAGCTTTCTTT.

This clone was observed a handful of times. The genes are TRBV7-2 and TRBJ2-2; 12 nucleotides agree with TRBD2. The CDR3 spans 18 residues. Germline V CDR1 and CDR2: SGHTA, FQGNSA. V dropped 8 bases and J dropped 5; count of bases not matched to a gene: 15. The CDR3 loop is CASARFTSGGRSTGELFF. The CDR3 DNA reads as TGTGCCAGCGCAAGGTTTACTAGCGGGGGGAGGAGTACCGGGGAGCTGTTTTTT.